The 27 T cell receptor beta chains in this list originate from one sample, sequenced in a study of CD4 T cells in relation to SARS-CoV-2 and coronaviruses. Before the COVID-19 pandemic, during about 2011-2019, CD4+ T cells were taken from unexposed donors. CD4+ T cells were isolated from the cells after 10 days of culture. TCRdb's copy holds only in-frame clones and misses some; the assay was immunoSEQ multiplex PCR. The sample lists 20,000 to 25,000 clones; about 79% were seen once. What these receptors recognize is not known. The sample was CD4+ T cells from PBMCs, cultured in vitro. The source is a human donor in good health.

Here the CDR3 reads CASSFDRVRREAFF. Written as DNA, the CDR3 is TGTGCCAGCAGCTTCGACAGGGTTAGAAGAGAAGCTTTCTTT. This chain connects TRBV7-9 to TRBJ1-1; 7 nucleotides match TRBD1. CDR1 is SEHNR and CDR2 is FQNEAQ in the germline V gene (reference sequence). J gave up 8 bases and V 3 bases, and 9 bases lay outside the gene matches. The CDR3 sequence is 14 residues long.

This rearrangement joins TRBV29-1 to TRBJ1-5; D might be TRBD1 (5 bases). Germline V CDR1 and CDR2: SQVTM, ANQGSEA. The CDR3 has 14 residues. Between the trimmed V and J ends, which lost 4 bases and 2 bases, there was a span of 12 bases. As DNA, the CDR3 is TGCAGCGTTGTGAAGGGGACTGGCAATCAGCCCCAGCATTTT. It yields the protein CSVVKGTGNQPQHF. The complete variable domain, with remaining parts taken from reference TRBV29-1 and TRBJ1-5, reads SAVISQKPSRDICQRGTSLTIQCQVDSQVTMMFWYRQQPGQSLTLIATANQGSEATYESGFVIDKFPISRPNLTFSTLTVSNMSPEDSSIYLCSVVKGTGNQPQHFGDGTRLSIL.

The chain couples TRBV5-6 to TRBJ2-5; D gene ambiguous. Germline assignment: CDR1 SGHDT and CDR2 YYEEEE. This CDR3 comprises 12 residues. The V end lost 0 bases, the J end lost 5 bases, and 5 bases lay between the germline ends. This CDR3 is CASSLGRETQYF. The DNA for the CDR3 is TGTGCCAGCAGCTTGGGCCGGGAGACCCAGTACTTC.

V is TRBV2 and J is TRBJ2-7; D is ambiguous. Per the germline V gene, CDR1 is SNHLY and CDR2 is FYNNEI. Between the trimmed V and J ends, which lost 3 bases and 3 bases, there was a span of 6 bases. CDR3 length: 12 residues. Here the CDR3 reads CASSDAYYEQYF. The CDR3 DNA reads as TGTGCCAGCAGTGACGCTTACTACGAGCAGTACTTC.

V and J are TRBV30 and TRBJ2-1, with 16 bases matching TRBD2. V shed 3 bases and J 8 bases; nucleotides not matched to a gene: 13. CDR1 GTSNPN and CDR2 SVGIG come from the germline V gene (reference sequence). The CDR3 runs to 18 residues. The CDR3 here is CAWSTGQGGLAGGDEQFF. CDR3 DNA sequence: TGTGCCTGGAGCACGGGGCAGGGGGGACTAGCGGGAGGGGATGAGCAGTTCTTC.

V usage is TRBV14 and J usage is TRBJ1-1; D possibly corresponds to TRBD1 (5 bases). Per the germline V gene, CDR1 is SGHDN and CDR2 is FVKESK. V lost 4 bases and J 5 bases, leaving 20 bases between the germline ends. The length of the CDR3 is 16 residues. CDR3 DNA sequence: TGTGCCAGCAGCCGCGGAAGGCGCCAGGGAGAAACTGAAGCTTTCTTT. This codes for CASSRGRRQGETEAFF.

The CDR3 region is CASSLPVRLQPNEKLFF. The DNA for the CDR3 is TGTGCCAGCAGCCTCCCTGTGCGGCTCCAGCCTAATGAAAAACTGTTTTTT. J is TRBJ1-4 and V is TRBV6-4, with unresolved D. Trimming removed 6 bases at V and 3 bases at J, with 20 bases between. Per the germline V gene, CDR1 is MRHNA and CDR2 is SNTAGT. The CDR3 contains 17 residues.

The DNA for the CDR3 is TGTGCCAGCAACAGTGGGGGCAGCCAAGAGACCCAGTACTTC. It translates to CASNSGGSQETQYF. This sequence joins TRBV5-4 and TRBJ2-5; perhaps TRBD1 as D (6 bases). The CDR3 runs 14 residues. The germline gives CDR1 SGHNT, CDR2 YYREEE (reference sequence). Trimming took off 6 bases at V and 1 base at J, with 13 bases between the two ends.

The CDR3 loop is CASRGSSGTGELFF. CDR3 sequence (DNA): TGTGCCAGCAGGGGATCATCGGGGACCGGGGAGCTGTTTTTT. This chain joins TRBV25-1 and TRBJ2-2, with a possible D match to TRBD2 (5 bases). V was pared by 6 bases and J by 5 bases, with 13 bases between. The CDR3 covers 14 residues. The germline V gene encodes CDR1 MGHDK and CDR2 SYGVNS.

The chain links TRBV6-1 to TRBJ2-6; TRBD1 matches at 7 bases. Germline-derived CDR1 and CDR2 are MNHNS and SASEGT. There are 17 residues in the CDR3. The J segment lost 3 bases and the V segment lost 0 bases, leaving 5 bases of the junction unmatched. CDR3 DNA: TGTGCCAGCAGTGAAGCAGTCGACAGGGTTGGGGCCAACGTCCTGACTTTC. Residues: CASSEAVDRVGANVLTF.

The chain has TRBV12-3 or TRBV12-4 and TRBJ2-1; D gene uncertain. The V end was cut by 5 bases, the J end by 7 bases, with 6 bases between. The CDR3 covers 11 residues. CDR3 in amino acids: CASSAQNEQFF. DNA of the CDR3: TGTGCCAGCAGTGCGCAGAATGAGCAGTTCTTC.

The gene calls are TRBV3-1 (or the pseudogene TRBV3-2) and TRBJ2-3; D perhaps matches TRBD2 (6 bases). Germline V CDR1 and CDR2: LGHDT, YNNKEL (reference sequence). The germline V and J ends were trimmed by 4 bases and 0 bases, with 17 bases remaining between them. The CDR3 consists of 17 residues. CDR3 loop: CASSPQSSAHSTDTQYF. Written as DNA, the CDR3 is TGTGCCAGCAGCCCACAGTCTAGCGCCCACAGCACAGATACGCAGTATTTT.

The CDR3 spells CASSLGSGDRSGNTIYF. The CDR3 DNA sequence: TGTGCCAGCAGCTTGGGTTCTGGGGACCGCTCTGGAAACACCATATATTTT. The gene calls are TRBV5-4 and TRBJ1-3, with TRBD1 as a possible D gene (5 bases). The CDR3 is made up of 17 amino acids. V dropped 0 bases and J dropped 0 bases, with 13 bases sitting between them. Germline-derived CDR1 and CDR2 are SGHNT and YYREEE (reference sequence).

The rearrangement joins TRBV5-1 to TRBJ2-1, with TRBD2 matching over 12 bases. Germline CDR1 and CDR2: SGHRS and YFSETQ. V shed 4 bases and J 7 bases; nucleotides not matched to a gene: 12. The CDR3 length is 17 residues. CDR3 nucleotide sequence: TGCGCCAGCAGCAAATCTGGGGCTAGCGGGAGGGGAAATGAGCAGTTCTTC. It translates to CASSKSGASGRGNEQFF. Based on the CDR3 plus reference TRBV5-1 and TRBJ2-1, the full variable domain is KAGVTQTPRYLIKTRGQQVTLSCSPISGHRSVSWYQQTPGQGLQFLFEYFSETQRNKGNFPGRFSGRQFSNSRSEMNVSTLELGDSALYLCASSKSGASGRGNEQFFGPGTRLTVL.

This clone has just a few counts. V usage is TRBV9 and J usage is TRBJ1-3; no definite D call. The CDR3 contains 14 residues. The V end lost 4 bases, the J end lost 0 bases, and 8 bases lay between the germline ends. Germline V lookup: CDR1 SGDLS, CDR2 YYNGEE. CDR3 sequence (DNA): TGTGCCAGCAGCTCCACGAGCTCTGGAAACACCATATATTTT. This gives the protein CASSSTSSGNTIYF.

This clone has just a few counts. The rearrangement joins TRBV20-1 to TRBJ2-3; 8 positions match TRBD2. The V and J ends lost 3 bases and 4 bases, in that order; junction bases with no gene match: 12. From germline, CDR1 is DFQATT and CDR2 SNEGSKA (reference sequence). The CDR3 loop spans 16 amino acids. CDR3 coding DNA: TGCAGTGCTAGTTCGTTGAATAGCGGGAATGCAGATACGCAGTATTTT. Translating it yields CSASSLNSGNADTQYF.

The genes are TRBV18 and TRBJ2-2; possibly TRBD1 for D (5 bases). In germline, CDR1 is KGHSH, CDR2 LQKENI. This CDR3 comprises 19 residues. V lost 3 bases and J 0 bases, leaving 20 bases between the germline ends. CDR3 residues: CASSPSGGDGHTNTGELFF. As DNA, the CDR3 is TGTGCCAGCTCACCCTCAGGTGGAGACGGACACACGAACACCGGGGAGCTGTTTTTT.

The chain recombines TRBV7-2 with TRBJ1-5; TRBD1 might be the D (6 bases). Deletions cut 5 bases from V and 7 bases from J, with 15 bases between. Germline V gives CDR1 SGHTA, CDR2 FQGNSA. CDR3 length: 14 amino acids. The CDR3 DNA sequence: TGTGCCAGCAGCAAGAAAGGGGGAGGGCAGCCCCAGCATTTT. Its protein is CASSKKGGGQPQHF. The entire variable domain, with the rest obtained from reference TRBV7-2 and TRBJ1-5, is as follows: GAGVSQSPSNKVTEKGKDVELRCDPISGHTALYWYRQSLGQGLEFLIYFQGNSAPDKSGLPSDRFSAERTGGSVSTLTIQRTQQEDSAVYLCASSKKGGGQPQHFGDGTRLSIL.

V is TRBV5-4 and J is TRBJ2-7; tentative D call: TRBD2 (5 bases). CDR3 size: 13 residues. Germline V gene lookup returns CDR1 SGHNT and CDR2 YYREEE (reference sequence). Trimming removed 4 bases from V and 9 bases from J, with 17 bases in between. CDR3 region: CASSRVKEAVQYF. The CDR3 nucleotides are TGTGCCAGCAGCCGGGTCAAGGAGGCTGTGCAGTACTTC.

The rearrangement links TRBV3-1 (or the pseudogene TRBV3-2) to TRBJ1-2; D might be TRBD1 (6 bases). The CDR3 sequence is 15 residues long. Germline CDR1 LGHDT, CDR2 YNNKEL (reference sequence). The V end lost 1 base, the J end lost 2 bases, and 11 bases lay between the germline ends. The CDR3 region is CASSQAGGRNYGYTF. The CDR3 DNA follows: TGTGCCAGCAGCCAAGCTGGGGGGCGGAACTATGGCTACACCTTC.

The chain carries TRBV19 and TRBJ1-1; D unclear. V lost 3 bases and J 1 base, leaving 6 bases between the germline ends. Germline CDR1 LNHDA, CDR2 SQIVND (reference sequence). This CDR3 spans 13 amino acids. The CDR3 DNA reads as TGTGCCAGTAGTATCGACACGAACACTGAAGCTTTCTTT. It translates to CASSIDTNTEAFF.

The gene calls are TRBV5-1 and TRBJ2-1, with 11 bases that match TRBD2. Germline V lookup: CDR1 SGHRS, CDR2 YFSETQ. The junction had 9 bases not matched to a gene; V was cut back by 1 base and J by 0 bases. The CDR3 has 19 residues. CDR3 sequence (DNA): TGCGCCAGCAGCTTGTCGCCTAGCGGGAGGCTGAGCTCCTACAATGAGCAGTTCTTC. Amino acid sequence: CASSLSPSGRLSSYNEQFF.

The table lists this clone with a count of one. The rearrangement links TRBV6-5 to TRBJ2-3, with TRBD2 identical over 10 bases. Germline V gene lookup returns CDR1 MNHEY and CDR2 SVGAGI. V gave up 6 bases and J gave up 7 bases; unmatched junction bases: 10. This CDR3 has 15 residues. The CDR3 coding sequence is TGTGCCAGCAGGGAGATAGCGGGAGGAATGAATACGCAGTATTTT. Translated: CASREIAGGMNTQYF.

J is TRBJ2-4 and V is TRBV11-1; D gene unclear. Trimming left V 6 bases short and J 0 bases short, with 12 bases between. The CDR3 sequence is 15 residues long. Germline CDR1 reads SGHAT; CDR2 reads FQDESV (reference sequence). CDR3: CASRVTGLAKNIQYF. CDR3 bases: TGTGCCAGCAGAGTCACCGGGTTAGCCAAAAACATTCAGTACTTC.

The chain couples TRBV18 to TRBJ1-4, with D unclear. CDR1 and CDR2 from the germline V gene are KGHSH and LQKENI. The CDR3 covers 15 residues. The V end lost 0 bases, the J end lost 7 bases, and 12 bases lay between the germline ends. CDR3 sequence reads: CASSPPGRFGEKLFF. The CDR3 nucleotides are TGTGCCAGCTCACCACCGGGGAGGTTCGGTGAAAAACTGTTTTTT. Full variable domain (rest looked up from reference TRBV18 and TRBJ1-4): NAGVMQNPRHLVRRRGQEARLRCSPMKGHSHVYWYRQLPEEGLKFMVYLQKENIIDESGMPKERFSAEFPKEGPSILRIQQVVRGDSAAYFCASSPPGRFGEKLFFGSGTQLSVL.

The chain recombines TRBV19 with TRBJ2-2; 7 bases agree with TRBD1. CDR3 length: 16 amino acids. Germline trimming cut 3 bases from V and 1 base from J; bases unmatched to any gene: 5. Germline V gene sequence: CDR1 LNHDA, CDR2 SQIVND (reference sequence). CDR3: CASSIYRGGNTGELFF. The DNA of the CDR3 is TGTGCCAGTAGTATCTACAGGGGCGGGAACACCGGGGAGCTGTTTTTT.

The chain combines TRBV15 with TRBJ2-2; no reliable D call. This CDR3 is built from 13 residues. The ends were cut back, 0 bases at V and 3 bases at J, with 2 bases in the middle. Germline V gene data show CDR1 as LNHNV and CDR2 as YYDKDF (reference sequence). The CDR3 DNA follows: TGTGCCACCAGCAGAGATTACACCGGGGAGCTGTTTTTT. Its translation is CATSRDYTGELFF. Supplemented by reference TRBV15 and TRBJ2-2, the full variable domain reads DAMVIQNPRYQVTQFGKPVTLSCSQTLNHNVMYWYQQKSSQAPKLLFHYYDKDFNNEADTPDNFQSRRPNTSFCFLDIRSPGLGDTAMYLCATSRDYTGELFFGEGSRLTVL.